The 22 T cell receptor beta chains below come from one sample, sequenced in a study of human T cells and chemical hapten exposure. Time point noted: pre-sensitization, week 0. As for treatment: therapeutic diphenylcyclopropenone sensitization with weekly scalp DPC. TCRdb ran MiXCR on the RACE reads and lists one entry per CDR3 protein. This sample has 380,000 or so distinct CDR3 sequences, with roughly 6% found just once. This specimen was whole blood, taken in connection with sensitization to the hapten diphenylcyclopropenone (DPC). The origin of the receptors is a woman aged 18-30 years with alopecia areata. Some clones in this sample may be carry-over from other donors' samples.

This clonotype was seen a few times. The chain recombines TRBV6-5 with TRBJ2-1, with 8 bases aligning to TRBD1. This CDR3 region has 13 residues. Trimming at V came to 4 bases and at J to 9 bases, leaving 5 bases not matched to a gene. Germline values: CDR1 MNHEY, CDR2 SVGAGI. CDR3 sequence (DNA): TGTGCCAGCAGTTTTCAGGGGGCGCTTGAGCAGTTCTTC. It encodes CASSFQGALEQFF.

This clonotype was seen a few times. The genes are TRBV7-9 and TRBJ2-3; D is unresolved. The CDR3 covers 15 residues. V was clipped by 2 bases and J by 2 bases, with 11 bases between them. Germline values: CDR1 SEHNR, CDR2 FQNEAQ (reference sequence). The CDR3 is CASSLSSGYTDTQYF. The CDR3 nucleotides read TGTGCCAGCAGCTTATCGTCGGGCTACACAGATACGCAGTATTTT.

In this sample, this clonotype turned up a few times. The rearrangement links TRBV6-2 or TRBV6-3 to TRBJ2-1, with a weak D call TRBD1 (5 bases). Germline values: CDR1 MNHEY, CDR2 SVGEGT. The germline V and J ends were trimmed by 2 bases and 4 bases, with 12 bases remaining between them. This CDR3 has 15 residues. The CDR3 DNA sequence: TGTGCCAGCAGTTACGAAGGACAAAGTTACAATGAGCAGTTCTTC. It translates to CASSYEGQSYNEQFF.

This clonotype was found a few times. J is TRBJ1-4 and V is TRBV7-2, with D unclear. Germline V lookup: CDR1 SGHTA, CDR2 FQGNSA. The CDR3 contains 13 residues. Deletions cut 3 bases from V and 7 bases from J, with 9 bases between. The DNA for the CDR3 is TGTGCCAGCAGCTTCCCGAGCCCTGAAAAACTGTTTTTT. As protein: CASSFPSPEKLFF.

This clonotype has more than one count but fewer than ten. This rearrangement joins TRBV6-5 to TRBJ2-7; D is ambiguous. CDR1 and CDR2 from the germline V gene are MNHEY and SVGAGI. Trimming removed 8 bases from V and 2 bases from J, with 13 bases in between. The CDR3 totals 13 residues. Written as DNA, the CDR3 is TGTGCCAGCGGTCAGAGAGCCACCTACGAGCAGTACTTC. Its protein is CASGQRATYEQYF.

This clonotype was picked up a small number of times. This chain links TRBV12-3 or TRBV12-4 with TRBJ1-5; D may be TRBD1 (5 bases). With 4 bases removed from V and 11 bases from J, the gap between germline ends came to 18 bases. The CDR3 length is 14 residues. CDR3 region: CASSSGQLVEAQHF. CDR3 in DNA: TGTGCCAGCAGTTCTGGACAATTAGTGGAGGCCCAGCATTTT.

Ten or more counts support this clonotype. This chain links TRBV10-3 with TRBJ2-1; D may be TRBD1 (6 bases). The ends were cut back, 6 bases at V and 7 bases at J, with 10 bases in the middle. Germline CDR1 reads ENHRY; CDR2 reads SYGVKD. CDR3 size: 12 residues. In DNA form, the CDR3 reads TGTGCCATCAGCGGGCAGGGGAATGAGCAGTTCTTC. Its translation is CAISGQGNEQFF.

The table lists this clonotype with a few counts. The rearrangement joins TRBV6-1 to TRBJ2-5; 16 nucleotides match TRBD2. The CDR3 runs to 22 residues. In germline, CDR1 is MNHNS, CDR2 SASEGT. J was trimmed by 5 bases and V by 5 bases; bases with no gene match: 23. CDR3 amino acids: CASSPGHAGLAGGPVVSETQYF. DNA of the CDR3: TGTGCCAGCAGTCCCGGACATGCGGGACTAGCGGGGGGGCCGGTGGTGTCGGAGACCCAGTACTTC.

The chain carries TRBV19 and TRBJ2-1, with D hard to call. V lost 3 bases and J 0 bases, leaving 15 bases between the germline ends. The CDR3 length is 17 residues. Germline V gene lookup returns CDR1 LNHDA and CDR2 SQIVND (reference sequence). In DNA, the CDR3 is TGTGCCAGTAGTATGGGTCGCGCGGTGAGCTCCTACAATGAGCAGTTCTTC. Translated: CASSMGRAVSSYNEQFF.

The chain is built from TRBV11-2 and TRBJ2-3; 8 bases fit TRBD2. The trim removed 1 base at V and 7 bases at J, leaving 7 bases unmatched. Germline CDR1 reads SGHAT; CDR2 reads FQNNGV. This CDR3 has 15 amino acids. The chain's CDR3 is CASSLGGTSPNTQYF. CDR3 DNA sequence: TGTGCCAGCAGCTTAGGGGGGACTAGTCCGAATACGCAGTATTTT.

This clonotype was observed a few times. The CDR3 reads CASSFYDSLNTEAFF. CDR3 DNA sequence: TGTGCCAGCAGCTTCTACGACAGTTTAAACACTGAAGCTTTCTTT. The chain couples TRBV7-9 to TRBJ1-1, with TRBD1 as a possible D gene (5 bases). From germline, CDR1 is SEHNR and CDR2 FQNEAQ (reference sequence). The germline V and J ends were trimmed by 3 bases and 2 bases, with 13 bases remaining between them. There are 15 residues in the CDR3.

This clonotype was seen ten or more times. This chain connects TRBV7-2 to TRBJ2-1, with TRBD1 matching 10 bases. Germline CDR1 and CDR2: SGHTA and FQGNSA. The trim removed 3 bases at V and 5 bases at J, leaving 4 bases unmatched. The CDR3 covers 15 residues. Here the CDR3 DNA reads TGTGCCAGCAGCTTCCGGGGACAGGGGAACAATGAGCAGTTCTTC. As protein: CASSFRGQGNNEQFF.

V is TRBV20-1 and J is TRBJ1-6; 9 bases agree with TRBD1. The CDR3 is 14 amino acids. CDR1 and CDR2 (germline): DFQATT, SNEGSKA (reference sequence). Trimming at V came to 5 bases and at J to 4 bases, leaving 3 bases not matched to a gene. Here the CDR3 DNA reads TGCAGTGCTTGGACAGGGGATTATAATTCACCCCTCCACTTT. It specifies CSAWTGDYNSPLHF.

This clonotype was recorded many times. CDR3 bases: TGTGCCAGCACGGCGGGGGGCCCCCTATACACCTTC. Translating gives CASTAGGPLYTF. The chain carries TRBV6-5 and TRBJ1-2; maybe TRBD1 (6 bases). The ends were cut back, 7 bases at V and 11 bases at J, with 17 bases in the middle. The germline V gene has CDR1 MNHEY and CDR2 SVGAGI. The CDR3 sequence is 12 residues long.

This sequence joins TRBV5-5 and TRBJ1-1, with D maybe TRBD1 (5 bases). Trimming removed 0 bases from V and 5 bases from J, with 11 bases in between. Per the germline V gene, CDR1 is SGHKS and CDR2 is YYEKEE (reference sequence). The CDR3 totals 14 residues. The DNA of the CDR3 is TGTGCCAGCAGCTTGGAGTTGGGGCGAACTGAAGCTTTCTTT. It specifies CASSLELGRTEAFF.

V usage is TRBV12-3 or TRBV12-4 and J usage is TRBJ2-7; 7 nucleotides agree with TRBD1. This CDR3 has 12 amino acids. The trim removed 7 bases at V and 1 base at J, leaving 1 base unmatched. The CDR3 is CASTRGSYEQYF. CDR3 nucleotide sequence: TGTGCCAGCACCAGGGGGTCCTACGAGCAGTACTTC.

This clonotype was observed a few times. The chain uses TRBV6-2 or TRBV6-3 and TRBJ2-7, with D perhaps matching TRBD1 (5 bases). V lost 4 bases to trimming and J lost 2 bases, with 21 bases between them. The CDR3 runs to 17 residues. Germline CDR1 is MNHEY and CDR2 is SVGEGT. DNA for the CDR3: TGTGCCAGCAGTTCCTTAAGACGGAAACAGGTCCCCTACGAGCAGTACTTC. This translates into CASSSLRRKQVPYEQYF.

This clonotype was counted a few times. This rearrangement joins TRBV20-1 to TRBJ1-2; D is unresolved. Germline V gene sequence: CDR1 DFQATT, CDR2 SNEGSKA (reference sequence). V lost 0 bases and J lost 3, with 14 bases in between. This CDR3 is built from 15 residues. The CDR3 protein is CSARDSRADYYGYTF. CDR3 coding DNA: TGCAGTGCTAGAGATAGTAGGGCAGACTACTATGGCTACACCTTC.

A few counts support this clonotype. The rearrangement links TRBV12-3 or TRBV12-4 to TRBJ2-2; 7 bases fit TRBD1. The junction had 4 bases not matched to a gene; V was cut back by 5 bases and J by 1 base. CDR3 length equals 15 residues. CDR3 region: CASSERGLNTGELFF. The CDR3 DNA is TGTGCCAGCAGTGAGAGGGGGCTGAACACCGGGGAGCTGTTTTTT.

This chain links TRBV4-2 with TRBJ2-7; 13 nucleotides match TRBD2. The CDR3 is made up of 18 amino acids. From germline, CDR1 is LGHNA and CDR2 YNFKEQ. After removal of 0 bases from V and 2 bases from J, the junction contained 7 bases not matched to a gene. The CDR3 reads CASSQDILAGGLPYEQYF. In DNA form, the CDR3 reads TGTGCCAGCAGCCAAGATATACTAGCGGGGGGGCTCCCCTACGAGCAGTACTTC.

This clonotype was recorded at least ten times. The CDR3 nucleotides are TGTGCCAGCAGTGAAGCTCCGAGCGGTACGCAGTATTTT. Translation: CASSEAPSGTQYF. The chain has TRBV6-1 and TRBJ2-3, with TRBD2 as a possible D gene (5 bases). Germline CDR1 and CDR2: MNHNS and SASEGT. V dropped 0 bases and J dropped 8 bases, with 9 bases sitting between them. The CDR3 is made up of 13 amino acids.

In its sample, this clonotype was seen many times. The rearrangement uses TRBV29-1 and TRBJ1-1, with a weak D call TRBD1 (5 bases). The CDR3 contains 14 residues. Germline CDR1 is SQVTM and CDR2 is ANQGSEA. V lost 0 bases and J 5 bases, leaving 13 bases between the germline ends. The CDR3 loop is CSVEEEGAWTEAFF. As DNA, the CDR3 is TGCAGCGTTGAAGAGGAAGGGGCCTGGACTGAAGCTTTCTTT.